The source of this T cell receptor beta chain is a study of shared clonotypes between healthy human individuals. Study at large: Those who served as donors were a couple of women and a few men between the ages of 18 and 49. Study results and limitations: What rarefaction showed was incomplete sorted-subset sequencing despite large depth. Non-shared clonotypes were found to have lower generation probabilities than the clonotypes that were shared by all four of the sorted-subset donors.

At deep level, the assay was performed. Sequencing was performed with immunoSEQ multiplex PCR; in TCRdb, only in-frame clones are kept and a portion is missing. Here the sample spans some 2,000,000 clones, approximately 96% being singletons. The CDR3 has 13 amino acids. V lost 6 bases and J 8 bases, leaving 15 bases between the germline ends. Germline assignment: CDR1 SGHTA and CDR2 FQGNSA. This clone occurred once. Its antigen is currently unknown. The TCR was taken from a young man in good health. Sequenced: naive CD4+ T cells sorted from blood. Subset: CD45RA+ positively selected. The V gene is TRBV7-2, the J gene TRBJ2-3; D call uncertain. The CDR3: CASSRPFPGTQYF. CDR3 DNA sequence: TGTGCCAGCAGTCGCCCCTTCCCTGGTACGCAGTATTTT.